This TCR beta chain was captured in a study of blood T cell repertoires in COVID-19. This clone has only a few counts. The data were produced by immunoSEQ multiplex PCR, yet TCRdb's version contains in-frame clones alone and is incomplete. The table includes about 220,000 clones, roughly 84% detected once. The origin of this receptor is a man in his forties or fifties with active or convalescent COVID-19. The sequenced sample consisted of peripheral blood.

As DNA, the CDR3 is TGTGCCAGCAGTCCCCTCACTTCGTCCGGGGAGCTGTTTTTT. Translated: CASSPLTSSGELFF. V and J are TRBV2 and TRBJ2-2, with no clear D. The CDR3 has 14 amino acids. Trimming shortened V by 5 bases and J by 6 bases, and 13 bases separated the two germline ends. In germline, CDR1 is SNHLY, CDR2 FYNNEI.